This TCR beta chain stems from a study of blood T cell repertoires in COVID-19. Study-wide context: Sources were T cells, B-cell-depleted T cells, or PBMCs; the material itself was cDNA or gDNA.

This clone has just one count. In the authors' workflow: From reference gene primer amplification, estimates of nucleated cell counts were derived. Assay used: immunoSEQ multiplex PCR; TCRdb lists only in-frame clones, some missing. From that table come the V and J calls and clone size; the DNA was used to work out D and trimming. This sample has tens of thousands of clones, with around 86% found just once. Sequences were obtained from peripheral blood. This clonotype was sampled from a human donor in a cohort sampled during active COVID-19.

CDR3 sequence reads: CASTEIWGGADGNTIYF. The CDR3, as DNA: TGTGCCAGTACCGAAATTTGGGGCGGGGCGGATGGAAACACCATATATTTT. The chain carries TRBV19 and TRBJ1-3; D perhaps matches TRBD1 (5 bases). V lost 7 bases and J lost 3, with 22 bases in between. The CDR3 has 17 amino acids. Germline CDR1 reads LNHDA; CDR2 reads SQIVND (reference sequence).